These T cell receptor beta chains were read from a single sample in a study of T cell changes during pregnancy in multiple sclerosis. Using immunoSEQ multiplex PCR, the repertoire was profiled, and TCRdb retains in-frame clones only, with some absent. The repertoire has approximately 13,000 clones, roughly 88% of them found once; the top ten carry roughly an eighth. The sample consisted of CD8+ T cells from peripheral blood mononuclear cells, taken after pregnancy. The receptors were sampled from a female donor in good health, enrolled as a control in a pregnancy study. Both conserved end residues are part of each CDR3. Fields, in order: CDR3 protein, CDR3 DNA, J gene, V gene, clone size, D gene. The D gene is left open where the match is weak. Where a row states a size, it is once, few, many or the class of an expanded clone; other rows omit it.

CASGTGVEQYF TGTGCCAGCGGAACAGGGGTCGAGCAGTACTTC TRBJ2-7 TRBV2 once TRBD1
CASSSGLGVDEQFF TGCGCCAGCAGCTCCGGACTAGGGGTGGATGAGCAGTTCTTC TRBJ2-1 TRBV5-1 - TRBD2
CASTLPGQAYEQYF TGTGCCAGCACCCTTCCGGGACAAGCCTACGAGCAGTACTTC TRBJ2-7 TRBV28 - -
CAGTRTAMRFSGANVLTF TGTGCCGGGACGAGGACAGCGATGAGGTTCTCTGGGGCCAACGTCCTGACTTTC TRBJ2-6 TRBV5-8 - -
CASSDSRETDTQYF TGTGCCAGCAGTGACTCGCGGGAGACAGATACGCAGTATTTT TRBJ2-3 TRBV6-4 medium-sized TRBD2
CASSLETATGGNTIYF TGCGCCAGCAGCTTGGAAACGGCAACAGGTGGAAACACCATATATTTT TRBJ1-3 TRBV5-1 - -
CASSLSGNSNYEQYF TGTGCCAGCAGTTTATCGGGGAACAGTAACTACGAGCAGTACTTC TRBJ2-7 TRBV28 - -
CASSNQGWKTQYF TGTGCCAGTAGTAATCAGGGATGGAAGACCCAGTACTTC TRBJ2-5 TRBV19 - -
CASSIMGGSYEQYF TGTGCCAGTAGTATAATGGGAGGTTCCTACGAGCAGTACTTC TRBJ2-7 TRBV19 once -
CASSPGTGSGYGYTF TGTGCCAGCAGCCCGGGGACAGGGTCGGGCTATGGCTACACCTTC TRBJ1-2 TRBV7-2 - TRBD1
CASSPSPERATDTQYF TGTGCCAGCAGCCCCAGTCCGGAGCGCGCCACAGATACGCAGTATTTT TRBJ2-3 TRBV11-2 - -
CASSLHSGGAGSPLHF TGTGCCAGCAGTTTACATTCAGGGGGCGCCGGTTCACCCCTCCACTTT TRBJ1-6 TRBV28 - TRBD1
CASSRDRGREGAGELFF TGTGCCAGTAGCCGGGACAGGGGGCGTGAAGGGGCCGGGGAGCTGTTTTTT TRBJ2-2 TRBV19 - TRBD1
CASSDTGYLPPLHF TGTGCCAGCAGCGATACAGGCTACTTACCACCCCTCCACTTT TRBJ1-6 TRBV25-1 - -
CSGRTSGEADTQYF TGCAGCGGACGGACTAGCGGGGAGGCAGATACGCAGTATTTT TRBJ2-3 TRBV29-1 - TRBD2
CASSYLAVYNEQFF TGTGCCAGCAGTTACCTAGCGGTCTACAATGAGCAGTTCTTC TRBJ2-1 TRBV28 - TRBD2
CASASGGGYEQYF TGTGCCAGCGCCAGCGGGGGTGGCTACGAGCAGTACTTC TRBJ2-7 TRBV11-2 - TRBD2
CASSIRDSTNEKLFF TGTGCCAGTAGTATCCGGGACTCAACTAATGAAAAACTGTTTTTT TRBJ1-4 TRBV19 - -
CASSFRDYDNEQFF TGTGCCAGCAGCTTCCGGGACTACGACAATGAGCAGTTCTTC TRBJ2-1 TRBV7-2 - TRBD2
CASSPSPGGPEAFF TGCGCCAGCAGCCCGTCACCAGGGGGCCCTGAAGCTTTCTTT TRBJ1-1 TRBV4-1 - TRBD1
CASSSGGGGEKLFF TGTGCCAGCAGTTCCGGTGGGGGGGGTGAAAAACTGTTTTTT TRBJ1-4 TRBV28 - -
CASTLSPGTNQPQHF TGTGCCAGCACCTTATCCCCAGGGACAAATCAGCCCCAGCATTTT TRBJ1-5 TRBV28 - -
CASSEVGGDSYEQYF TGTGCCAGCAGTGAAGTGGGAGGGGACTCCTACGAGCAGTACTTC TRBJ2-7 TRBV6-1 - TRBD2
CASSQVPGGYEQYF TGTGCCAGCAGCCAAGTACCAGGGGGGTACGAGCAGTACTTC TRBJ2-7 TRBV14 - -
CASSSLFAEGQETQYF TGTGCCAGCAGCTCCCTCTTCGCGGAGGGACAAGAGACCCAGTACTTC TRBJ2-5 TRBV7-7 - -
CASSQVGAGETQYF TGCGCCAGCAGCCAGGTAGGGGCTGGTGAGACCCAGTACTTC TRBJ2-5 TRBV4-1 - -
CASNNAGQMGGYTF TGTGCCAGCAACAACGCGGGACAGATGGGAGGCTACACCTTC TRBJ1-2 TRBV7-9 once TRBD1
CASSLSGDYNEQFF TGTGCCAGCAGCTTATCAGGGGACTACAATGAGCAGTTCTTC TRBJ2-1 TRBV11-1 - -
CASSLSKQGAGFEQYF TGTGCCAGCAGTTTATCGAAACAGGGGGCAGGGTTCGAGCAGTACTTC TRBJ2-7 TRBV27 - TRBD1
CASRFFGGPSNNEQFF TGTGCCAGCCGGTTTTTCGGGGGGCCATCTAACAATGAGCAGTTCTTC TRBJ2-1 TRBV27 - -
CAISESEGGNQPQHF TGTGCCATCAGTGAGTCAGAGGGTGGGAATCAGCCCCAGCATTTT TRBJ1-5 TRBV10-3 - -
CATHRDGSYNEQFF TGTGCCACCCACAGGGATGGCTCCTACAATGAGCAGTTCTTC TRBJ2-1 TRBV15 - -
CASSYIGGPNNEQFF TGTGCCAGCAGCTATATTGGCGGGCCCAACAATGAGCAGTTCTTC TRBJ2-1 TRBV7-2 once -
CASSIPGSTMGYTF TGTGCCAGCAGCATCCCGGGATCTACTATGGGCTACACCTTC TRBJ1-2 TRBV9 - -
CASRTQRGGNEKLFF TGTGCCAGCAGAACTCAGAGGGGGGGTAATGAAAAACTGTTTTTT TRBJ1-4 TRBV28 - -
CASSQESGTGGEKLFF TGCGCCAGCAGCCAAGAAAGCGGGACAGGGGGCGAAAAACTGTTTTTT TRBJ1-4 TRBV4-3 - TRBD1
CAIRPGGLSTDTQYF TGTGCCATCAGGCCGGGGGGGCTTAGCACAGATACGCAGTATTTT TRBJ2-3 TRBV10-3 - TRBD2
CASSLRAGAKETQYF TGTGCCAGTAGTCTCCGGGCGGGGGCCAAAGAGACCCAGTACTTC TRBJ2-5 TRBV19 - -
CASSSAGDTEAFF TGTGCCAGCAGCTCCGCAGGGGACACTGAAGCTTTCTTT TRBJ1-1 TRBV11-3 - -
CASSEGLAEQETQYF TGTGCCAGCAGCGAGGGACTAGCGGAGCAAGAGACCCAGTACTTC TRBJ2-5 TRBV7-8 - TRBD2
CASSDSTSGGAINEQFF TGTGCCAGCAGTGACTCGACTAGCGGGGGGGCCATCAATGAGCAGTTCTTC TRBJ2-1 TRBV6-4 - TRBD2
CASTNSGHYEQYF TGTGCCAGCACCAATAGCGGCCACTACGAGCAGTACTTC TRBJ2-7 TRBV28 - -
CASSEVQGAYEQYF TGTGCCAGCAGTGAAGTACAGGGGGCCTACGAGCAGTACTTC TRBJ2-7 TRBV6-1 - TRBD1
CASSEVVSSNQPQHF TGTGCCAGCAGTGAAGTTGTTAGTAGCAATCAGCCCCAGCATTTT TRBJ1-5 TRBV6-1 - -
CASSGTGTYYEQYF TGTGCCAGCAGCGGGACAGGGACGTACTACGAGCAGTACTTC TRBJ2-7 TRBV27 - TRBD1
CASSLGAREGANYGYTF TGTGCCAGCAGCTTAGGAGCGAGGGAGGGGGCTAACTATGGCTACACCTTC TRBJ1-2 TRBV5-4 - -
CASSFPGMGTEAFF TGTGCCAGCAGCTTTCCAGGGATGGGCACTGAAGCTTTCTTT TRBJ1-1 TRBV5-6 - -
CASSDDVGGNEQFF TGTGCCAGCAGTGATGACGTTGGAGGGAATGAGCAGTTCTTC TRBJ2-1 TRBV6-4 - -
CASSEARAIYGYTF TGTGCCAGCAGTGAAGCCAGGGCGATCTATGGCTACACCTTC TRBJ1-2 TRBV6-1 - -
CASSPRGGRGYEQYF TGTGCCAGCAGTCCCAGGGGCGGGAGGGGCTACGAGCAGTACTTC TRBJ2-7 TRBV28 - TRBD2
CASSESGTGGTQYF TGTGCCAGCAGCGAATCTGGGACGGGGGGGACCCAGTACTTC TRBJ2-5 TRBV6-4 - TRBD2
CASSHPPTGDTQYF TGCGCCAGCAGCCACCCCCCCACAGGAGATACGCAGTATTTT TRBJ2-3 TRBV4-3 - -
CASSSDWWDRGSEQYF TGTGCCAGCAGTTCGGACTGGTGGGACAGGGGTTCCGAGCAGTACTTC TRBJ2-7 TRBV27 - TRBD1